The 4 T cell receptor beta chains below come from one sample, sequenced in a study of blood T cell repertoires in COVID-19. The protocol was immunoSEQ multiplex PCR, while the TCRdb copy is restricted to in-frame clones and leaves out a portion. The sample comprises over 85,000 clones, 65% to 90% of which are singletons, and 3.5% to 4% rests with the top ten. Sample: peripheral blood. These receptors all come from a man aged 55-75 years with acute or convalescent COVID-19.

The chain is built from TRBV5-1 and TRBJ1-2; D is unresolved. The germline V gene encodes CDR1 SGHRS and CDR2 YFSETQ. This CDR3 has 15 amino acids. Trimming took off 4 bases at V and 2 bases at J, with 15 bases between the two ends. CDR3 amino acids: CASSPTPYSNYGYTF. CDR3 nucleotides: TGCGCCAGCAGCCCGACACCATACTCAAACTATGGCTACACCTTC.

The chain recombines TRBV15 with TRBJ2-7, with 9 nucleotides matching TRBD2. Trimming cost V 0 bases and J 4 bases; bases outside gene matches: 7. This CDR3 has 16 amino acids. The germline CDR1 and CDR2 sequences are LNHNV and YYDKDF (reference sequence). CDR3 region: CATSREPPSGKYEQYF. In nucleotides, the CDR3 is TGTGCCACCAGCAGAGAACCCCCTAGCGGGAAGTACGAGCAGTACTTC.

The gene calls are TRBV5-1 and TRBJ2-3; 12 bases line up with TRBD2. The V and J ends lost 5 bases and 3 bases, in that order; junction bases with no gene match: 4. Germline V gene data show CDR1 as SGHRS and CDR2 as YFSETQ. The CDR3 extends over 15 amino acids. CDR3 DNA sequence: TGCGCCAGCAGGCGACTAGCGGGAGATACAGATACGCAGTATTTT. Translating gives CASRRLAGDTDTQYF.

The genes are TRBV13 and TRBJ2-4, with TRBD2 matching over 7 bases. CDR1 is PRHDT, CDR2 FYEKMQ, per germline (reference sequence). With V trimmed by 5 bases and J by 10 bases, 2 bases remained unmatched. The CDR3 is made up of 11 amino acids. The CDR3 DNA follows: TGTGCCAGCAGCCTCGGGGGGATTCAGTACTTC. Amino acid sequence: CASSLGGIQYF. The whole variable domain, filled in from reference TRBV13 and TRBJ2-4, reads AAGVIQSPRHLIKEKRETATLKCYPIPRHDTVYWYQQGPGQDPQFLISFYEKMQSDKGSIPDRFSAQQFSDYHSELNMSSLELGDSALYFCASSLGGIQYFGAGTRLSVL.